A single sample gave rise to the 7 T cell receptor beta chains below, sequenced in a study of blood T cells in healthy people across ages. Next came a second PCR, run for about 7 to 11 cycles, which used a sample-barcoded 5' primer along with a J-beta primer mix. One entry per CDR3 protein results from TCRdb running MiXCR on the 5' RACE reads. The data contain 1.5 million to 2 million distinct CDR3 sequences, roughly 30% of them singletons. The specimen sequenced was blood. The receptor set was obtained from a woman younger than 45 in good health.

This CDR3 is CSARDGSGSTDTQYF. In DNA form, the CDR3 reads TGCAGTGCTAGAGATGGGTCGGGAAGCACAGATACGCAGTATTTT. The chain combines TRBV20-1 with TRBJ2-3; D is perhaps TRBD2 (5 bases). V lost 0 bases and J 0 bases, leaving 10 bases between the germline ends. There are 15 residues in the CDR3. The germline V gene has CDR1 DFQATT and CDR2 SNEGSKA (reference sequence).

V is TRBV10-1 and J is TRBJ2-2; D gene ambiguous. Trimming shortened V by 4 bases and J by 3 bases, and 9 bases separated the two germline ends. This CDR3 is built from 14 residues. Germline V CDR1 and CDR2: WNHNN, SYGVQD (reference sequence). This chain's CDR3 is CASSVERYTGELFF. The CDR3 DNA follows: TGCGCCAGCAGTGTTGAGCGCTACACCGGGGAGCTGTTTTTT.

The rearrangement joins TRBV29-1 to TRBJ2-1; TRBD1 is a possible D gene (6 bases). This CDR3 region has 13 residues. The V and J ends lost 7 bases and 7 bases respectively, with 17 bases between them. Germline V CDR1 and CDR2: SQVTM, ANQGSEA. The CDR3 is CSADGQFGNEQFF. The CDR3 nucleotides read TGCAGCGCCGACGGACAGTTCGGGAATGAGCAGTTCTTC.

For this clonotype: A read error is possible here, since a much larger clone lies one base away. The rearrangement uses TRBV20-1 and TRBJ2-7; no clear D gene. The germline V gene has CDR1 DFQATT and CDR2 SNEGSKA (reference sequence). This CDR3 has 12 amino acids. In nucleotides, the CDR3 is TGCAGTGCTAGTCGGACCCTCTACGGGCAGTACTTC. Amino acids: CSASRTLYGQYF.

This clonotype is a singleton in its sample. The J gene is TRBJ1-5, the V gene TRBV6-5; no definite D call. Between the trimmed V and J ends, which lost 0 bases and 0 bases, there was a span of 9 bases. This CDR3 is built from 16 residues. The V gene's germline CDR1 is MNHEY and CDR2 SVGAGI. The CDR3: CASSYSYGDSNQPQHF. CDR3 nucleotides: TGTGCCAGCAGTTACTCCTACGGGGATAGCAATCAGCCCCAGCATTTT.

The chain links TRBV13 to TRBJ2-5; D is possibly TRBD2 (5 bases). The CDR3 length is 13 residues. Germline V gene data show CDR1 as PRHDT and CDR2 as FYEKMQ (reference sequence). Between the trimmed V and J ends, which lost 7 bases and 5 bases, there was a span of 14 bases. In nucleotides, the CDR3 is TGTGCCAGCACTGAGCGCGGGCGGGAGACCCAGTACTTC. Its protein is CASTERGRETQYF.

This CDR3 is CASSLRDRRFSGANVLTF. The CDR3 DNA follows: TGTGCCAGCAGCCTAAGGGACAGGAGATTCTCTGGGGCCAACGTCCTGACTTTC. The chain couples TRBV9 to TRBJ2-6; TRBD1 matches 8 bases. This CDR3 comprises 18 residues. The germline V gene has CDR1 SGDLS and CDR2 YYNGEE. The V gene end was trimmed by 4 bases and the J gene end by 0 bases; junction bases not matched to a gene: 9. Full variable domain (missing parts from reference TRBV9 and TRBJ2-6): DSGVTQTPKHLITATGQRVTLRCSPRSGDLSVYWYQQSLDQGLQFLIQYYNGEERAKGNILERFSAQQFPDLHSELNLSSLELGDSALYFCASSLRDRRFSGANVLTFGAGSRLTVL.